Listed below are T cell receptor beta chains from one sample, sequenced in a study of cytomegalovirus exposure and HLA in healthy donors. The method was immunoSEQ multiplex PCR; TCRdb's version includes in-frame clones alone and lacks a portion of them. The table lists approximately 160,000 clones, around four fifths of them singletons. The specimen sequenced was PBMCs. These receptors all stem from a man aged 25-45 years in good health and CMV-seropositive. The conserved cysteine and the conserved F or W are not part of the CDR3 here. Each record gives: V gene, J gene, CDR3 protein.

>TRBV27|TRBJ1-1
ASSSNPRVLEAF
>TRBV7-6|TRBJ2-7
ASSVDTTYEQY
>TRBV18|TRBJ2-7
ASSPGPAYEQY
>TRBV7-9|TRBJ2-3
ASSPTSGGISTDTQY
>TRBV2|TRBJ1-2
ASSETGENYGYT
>TRBV6-1|TRBJ2-3
ASSDLADTQY
>TRBV14|TRBJ1-1
ASSGFDTEAF
>TRBV7-9|TRBJ2-2
ASSLAIELIVTGELF
>TRBV27|TRBJ1-2
ASSPRQGAQGYT
>TRBV4-1|TRBJ1-1
ASRPTGNTEAF
>TRBV10-3|TRBJ1-2
AISGTGTGAYGYT
>TRBV6-5|TRBJ1-5
ASSSAQGRQPQH
>TRBV7-6|TRBJ2-7
ASTTGDYEQY